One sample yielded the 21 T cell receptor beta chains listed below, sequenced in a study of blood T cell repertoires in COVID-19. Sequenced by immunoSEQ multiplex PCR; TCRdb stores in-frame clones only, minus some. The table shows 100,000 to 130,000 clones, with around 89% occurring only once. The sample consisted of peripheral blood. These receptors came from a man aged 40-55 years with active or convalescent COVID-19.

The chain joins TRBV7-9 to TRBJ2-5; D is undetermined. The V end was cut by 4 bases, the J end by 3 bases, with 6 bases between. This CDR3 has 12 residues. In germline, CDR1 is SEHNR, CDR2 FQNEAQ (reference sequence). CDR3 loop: CASSYVEETQYF. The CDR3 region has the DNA TGTGCCAGCAGCTATGTAGAAGAGACCCAGTACTTC.

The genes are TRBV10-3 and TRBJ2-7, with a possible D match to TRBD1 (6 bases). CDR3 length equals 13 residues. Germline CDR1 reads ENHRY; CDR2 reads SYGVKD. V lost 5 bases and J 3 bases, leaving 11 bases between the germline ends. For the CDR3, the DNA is TGTGCCATCAGTCAGGGGATGGTCTACGAGCAGTACTTC. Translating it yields CAISQGMVYEQYF.

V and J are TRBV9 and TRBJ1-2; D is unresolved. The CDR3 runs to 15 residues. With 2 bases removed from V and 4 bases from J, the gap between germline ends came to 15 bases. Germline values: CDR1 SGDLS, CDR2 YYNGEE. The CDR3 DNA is TGTGCCAGCAGCGTCGAGGGTGTCCTTGCCTATGGCTACACCTTC. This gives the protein CASSVEGVLAYGYTF.

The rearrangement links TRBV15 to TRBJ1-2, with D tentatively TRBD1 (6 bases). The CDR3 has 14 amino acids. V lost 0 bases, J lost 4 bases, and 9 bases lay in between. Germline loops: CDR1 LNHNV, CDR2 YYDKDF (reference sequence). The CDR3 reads CATSRDRGGYGYTF. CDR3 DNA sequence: TGTGCCACCAGCAGAGATCGAGGGGGCTATGGCTACACCTTC. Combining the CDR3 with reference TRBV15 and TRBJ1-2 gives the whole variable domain DAMVIQNPRYQVTQFGKPVTLSCSQTLNHNVMYWYQQKSSQAPKLLFHYYDKDFNNEADTPDNFQSRRPNTSFCFLDIRSPGLGDTAMYLCATSRDRGGYGYTFGSGTRLTVV.

Written as DNA, the CDR3 is TGCGCCAGCAGCCTCCCCCTTAGCGGGAGCACAGATACGCAGTATTTT. Encoded protein: CASSLPLSGSTDTQYF. The rearrangement uses TRBV5-1 and TRBJ2-3; 7 bases are shared with TRBD2. The CDR3 has 16 amino acids. CDR1 SGHRS and CDR2 YFSETQ come from the germline V gene. V shed 4 bases and J 0 bases; nucleotides not matched to a gene: 8.

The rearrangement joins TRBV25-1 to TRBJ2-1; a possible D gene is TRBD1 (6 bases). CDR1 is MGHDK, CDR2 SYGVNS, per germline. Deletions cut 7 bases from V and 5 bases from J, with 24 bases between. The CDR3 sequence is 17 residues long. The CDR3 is CASKFRQGPPLHNEQFF. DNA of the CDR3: TGTGCCAGCAAGTTTCGGCAGGGGCCTCCTTTACACAATGAGCAGTTCTTC.

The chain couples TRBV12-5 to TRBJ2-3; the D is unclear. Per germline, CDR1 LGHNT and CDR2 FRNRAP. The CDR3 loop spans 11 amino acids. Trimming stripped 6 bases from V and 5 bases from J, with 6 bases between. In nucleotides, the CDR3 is TGTGCTAGTGGCCTTTTAGATACGCAGTATTTT. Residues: CASGLLDTQYF. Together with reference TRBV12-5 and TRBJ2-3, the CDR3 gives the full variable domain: DARVTQTPRHKVTEMGQEVTMRCQPILGHNTVFWYRQTMMQGLELLAYFRNRAPLDDSGMPKDRFSAEMPDATLATLKIQPSEPRDSAVYFCASGLLDTQYFGPGTRLTVL.

CDR3 sequence reads: CASSFGHIPGGSGNTIYF. CDR3 bases: TGTGCCAGCAGCTTCGGCCATATACCGGGGGGATCTGGAAACACCATATATTTT. The V call is TRBV7-2, the J call TRBJ1-3; D may be TRBD1 (5 bases). Trimming cost V 3 bases and J 1 base, with 19 bases left between them. The germline V gene has CDR1 SGHTA and CDR2 FQGNSA. This CDR3 has 18 residues.

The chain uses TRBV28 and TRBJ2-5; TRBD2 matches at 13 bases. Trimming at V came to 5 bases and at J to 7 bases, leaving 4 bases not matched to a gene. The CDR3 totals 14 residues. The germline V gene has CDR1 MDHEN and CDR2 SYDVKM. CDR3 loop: CASSLGLAGRTQYF. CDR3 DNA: TGTGCCAGCAGTCTGGGACTAGCGGGAAGGACCCAGTACTTC.

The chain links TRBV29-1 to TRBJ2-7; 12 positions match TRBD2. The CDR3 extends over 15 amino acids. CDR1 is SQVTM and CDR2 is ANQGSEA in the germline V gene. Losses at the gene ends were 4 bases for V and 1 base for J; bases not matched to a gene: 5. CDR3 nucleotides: TGCAGCGTTGCCCGACTAGCGGGAGTTTCCTACGAGCAGTACTTC. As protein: CSVARLAGVSYEQYF.

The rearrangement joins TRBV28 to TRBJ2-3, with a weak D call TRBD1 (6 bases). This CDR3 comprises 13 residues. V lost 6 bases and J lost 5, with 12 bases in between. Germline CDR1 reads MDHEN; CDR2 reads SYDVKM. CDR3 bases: TGTGCCAGCAGGCAGGGGAGCTTAGATACGCAGTATTTT. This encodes CASRQGSLDTQYF.

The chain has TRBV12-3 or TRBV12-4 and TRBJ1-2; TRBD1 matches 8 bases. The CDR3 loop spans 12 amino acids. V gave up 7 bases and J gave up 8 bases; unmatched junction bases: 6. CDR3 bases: TGTGCCAGCACCGTGACAGGGGAAGGCTACACCTTC. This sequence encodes CASTVTGEGYTF.

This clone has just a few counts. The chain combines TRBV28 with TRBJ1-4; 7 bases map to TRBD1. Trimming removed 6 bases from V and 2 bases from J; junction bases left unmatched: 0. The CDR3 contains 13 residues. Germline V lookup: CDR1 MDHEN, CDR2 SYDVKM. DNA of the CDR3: TGTGCCAGCAGGACAGGGACTAATGAAAAACTGTTTTTT. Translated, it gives CASRTGTNEKLFF.

In DNA form, the CDR3 reads TGTGCCAGCAGTTTATTAAATAGCAATCAGCCCCAGCATTTT. Its translation is CASSLLNSNQPQHF. The rearrangement joins TRBV28 to TRBJ1-5; D gene unclear. Trimming shortened V by 1 base and J by 0 bases, and 4 bases separated the two germline ends. The CDR3 consists of 14 residues. CDR1 and CDR2 from the germline V gene are MDHEN and SYDVKM.

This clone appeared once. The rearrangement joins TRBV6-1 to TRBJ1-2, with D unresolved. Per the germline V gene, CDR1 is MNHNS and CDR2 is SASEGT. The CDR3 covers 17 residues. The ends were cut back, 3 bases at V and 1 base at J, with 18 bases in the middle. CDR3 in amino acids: CASSDLQATGFNYGYTF. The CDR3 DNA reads TGTGCCAGCAGTGATCTGCAGGCGACGGGATTTAACTATGGCTACACCTTC.

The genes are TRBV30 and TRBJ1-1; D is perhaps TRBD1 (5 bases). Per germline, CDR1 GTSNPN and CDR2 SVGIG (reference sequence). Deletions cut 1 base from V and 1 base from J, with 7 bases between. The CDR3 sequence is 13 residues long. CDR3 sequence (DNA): TGTGCCTGGAGTGGGCAGGGGAACACTGAAGCTTTCTTT. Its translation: CAWSGQGNTEAFF.

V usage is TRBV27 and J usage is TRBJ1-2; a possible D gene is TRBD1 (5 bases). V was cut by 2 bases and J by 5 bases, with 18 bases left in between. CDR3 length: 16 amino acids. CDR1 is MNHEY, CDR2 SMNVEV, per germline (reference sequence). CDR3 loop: CASSLIGGGWGYGYTF. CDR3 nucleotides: TGTGCCAGCAGTTTAATTGGTGGGGGGTGGGGATATGGCTACACCTTC.

CDR3 coding DNA: TGTGCCACCCGGGACAGTTATAGCAATCAGCCCCAGCATTTT. This sequence encodes CATRDSYSNQPQHF. The chain is built from TRBV10-3 and TRBJ1-5; 7 bases are shared with TRBD1. The trim removed 10 bases at V and 0 bases at J, leaving 6 bases unmatched. The V gene's germline CDR1 is ENHRY and CDR2 SYGVKD. This CDR3 has 14 residues.

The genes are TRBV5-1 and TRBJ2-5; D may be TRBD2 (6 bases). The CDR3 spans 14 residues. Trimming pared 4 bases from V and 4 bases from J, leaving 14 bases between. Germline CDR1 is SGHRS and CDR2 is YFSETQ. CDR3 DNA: TGCGCCAGCAGCCGCGGTGGGGGAGGAGAGACCCAGTACTTC. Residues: CASSRGGGGETQYF.

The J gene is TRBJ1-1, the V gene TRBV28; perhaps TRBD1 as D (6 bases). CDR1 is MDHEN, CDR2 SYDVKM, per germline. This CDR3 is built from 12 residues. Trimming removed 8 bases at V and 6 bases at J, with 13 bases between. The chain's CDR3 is CASGLYRAEAFF. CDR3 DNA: TGTGCCAGCGGCTTATACAGGGCTGAAGCTTTCTTT.

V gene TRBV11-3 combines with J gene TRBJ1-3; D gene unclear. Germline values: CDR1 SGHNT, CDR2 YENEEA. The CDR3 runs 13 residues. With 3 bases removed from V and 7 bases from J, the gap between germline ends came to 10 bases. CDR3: CASSFCQFNTIYF. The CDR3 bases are TGTGCCAGCAGCTTTTGTCAGTTCAACACCATATATTTT.